Listed here are 30 T cell receptor beta chains from one sample, sequenced in a study of blood T cell repertoires in COVID-19. The assay was immunoSEQ multiplex PCR, and TCRdb's table has in-frame clones only and misses some. The sample comprises about 400,000 clones, around 90% of which are singletons, and approximately 2.1% rests with the top ten. Sequenced material: PBMCs or T cells enriched from blood (not recorded which). Every receptor here comes from a woman aged 40 to 55 with acute COVID-19.

This chain links TRBV24-1 with TRBJ1-3; D gene uncertain. The CDR3 runs 17 residues. In germline, CDR1 is KGHDR, CDR2 SFDVKD. V shed 3 bases and J shed 6 bases, with 20 bases lying between them. The CDR3, as DNA: TGTGCCACCAGTGATCCCCTTACCCCACCGCGGGAAAACACCATATATTTT. It encodes CATSDPLTPPRENTIYF.

There are a few counts of this clone. The gene calls are TRBV6-5 and TRBJ1-2; D is unclear. CDR1 is MNHEY, CDR2 SVGAGI, per germline. The CDR3 runs to 16 residues. The V end lost 0 bases, the J end lost 1 base, and 12 bases lay between the germline ends. The CDR3 DNA sequence: TGTGCCAGCAGTTACTCGACTCCCGGAGGTAACTATGGCTACACCTTC. Encoded protein: CASSYSTPGGNYGYTF.

The chain links TRBV6-5 to TRBJ1-6; 7 bases align to TRBD1. Germline trimming cut 10 bases from V and 7 bases from J; bases unmatched to any gene: 7. This CDR3 is built from 13 residues. CDR1 and CDR2 (germline): MNHEY, SVGAGI. CDR3 residues: CATTTGPNSPLHF. The DNA for the CDR3 is TGTGCCACTACGACAGGGCCCAATTCACCCCTCCACTTT.

This clone was seen a single time. The chain is built from TRBV12-3 or TRBV12-4 and TRBJ2-3; the D gene is possibly TRBD2 (6 bases). This CDR3 has 13 residues. Trimming stripped 7 bases from V and 1 base from J, with 9 bases between. The CDR3 DNA follows: TGTGCCAGCAACCCGGGAGGCACAGATACGCAGTATTTT. This translates into CASNPGGTDTQYF.

The V and J genes are TRBV10-3 and TRBJ2-7; TRBD1 matches at 8 bases. Germline loops: CDR1 ENHRY, CDR2 SYGVKD. Trimming at V came to 6 bases and at J to 2 bases, leaving 9 bases not matched to a gene. This CDR3 region has 15 residues. The CDR3 nucleotides are TGTGCCATCAGGCCCTCAGGGGGCAGGACCTACGAGCAGTACTTC. It is translated as CAIRPSGGRTYEQYF.

This chain connects TRBV19 to TRBJ2-5, with 7 nucleotides matching TRBD1. CDR3 size: 12 residues. The germline gives CDR1 LNHDA, CDR2 SQIVND (reference sequence). Losses at the gene ends were 10 bases for V and 5 bases for J; bases not matched to a gene: 7. The CDR3 sequence: CATRQGGETQYF. The CDR3 DNA reads as TGTGCCACCAGACAGGGCGGGGAGACCCAGTACTTC.

This chain links TRBV6-5 with TRBJ2-7; D is unclear. Trimming took 0 bases from V and 5 from J, leaving 8 bases between them. CDR1 and CDR2 (germline): MNHEY, SVGAGI. The CDR3 consists of 13 residues. CDR3 in amino acids: CASSYSRLHEQYF. The CDR3 region has the DNA TGTGCCAGCAGTTACTCGAGGCTCCACGAGCAGTACTTC.

The V and J genes are TRBV27 and TRBJ1-2; maybe TRBD1 (6 bases). The CDR3 has 13 residues. The germline CDR1 and CDR2 sequences are MNHEY and SMNVEV (reference sequence). The V end was cut by 4 bases, the J end by 4 bases, with 10 bases between. The CDR3, as DNA: TGTGCCAGCAGTTCAGGGGCGGGCTATGGCTACACCTTC. It yields the protein CASSSGAGYGYTF.

The CDR3 DNA reads TGCGCCAGCAGCCAACAAACCCCGCGGAGGGGGCGAATTGTCAGCTCCTACGAGCAGTACTTC. This encodes CASSQQTPRRGRIVSSYEQYF. The V gene is TRBV4-1, the J gene TRBJ2-7; D is possibly TRBD1 (7 bases). V was pared by 2 bases and J by 0 bases, with 29 bases between. CDR1 is MGHRA, CDR2 YSYEKL, per germline. This CDR3 contains 21 residues.

The rearrangement links TRBV5-4 to TRBJ2-6; a possible D gene is TRBD1 (6 bases). V gave up 4 bases and J gave up 6 bases, with 17 bases separating them. The CDR3 is 16 amino acids. The germline V gene has CDR1 SGHNT and CDR2 YYREEE (reference sequence). The CDR3 reads CASSPVTGSLANVLTF. The CDR3 bases are TGTGCCAGCAGCCCGGTGACAGGCTCCCTGGCCAACGTCCTGACTTTC.

The chain recombines TRBV7-2 with TRBJ2-3, with a tentative D call TRBD2 (5 bases). In germline, CDR1 is SGHTA, CDR2 FQGNSA. The ends were cut back, 4 bases at V and 2 bases at J, with 13 bases in the middle. The CDR3 covers 15 residues. In DNA form, the CDR3 reads TGTGCCAGCAGCTGGACTGGTATCTACACAGATACGCAGTATTTT. This translates into CASSWTGIYTDTQYF.

V is TRBV12-5 and J is TRBJ1-2; 8 nucleotides agree with TRBD1. The CDR3 is 17 amino acids. Germline V gene lookup returns CDR1 LGHNT and CDR2 FRNRAP. J lost 3 bases, V lost 0 bases, and 9 bases had no gene match. The CDR3 DNA follows: TGTGCTAGTGGTTTGGTATTAGGACAGGGTGTATACTATGGCTACACCTTC. This gives the protein CASGLVLGQGVYYGYTF. The full variable domain, completed using reference TRBV12-5 and TRBJ1-2, is DARVTQTPRHKVTEMGQEVTMRCQPILGHNTVFWYRQTMMQGLELLAYFRNRAPLDDSGMPKDRFSAEMPDATLATLKIQPSEPRDSAVYFCASGLVLGQGVYYGYTFGSGTRLTVV.

This rearrangement joins TRBV4-1 to TRBJ1-5; 7 bases align to TRBD1. CDR1 MGHRA and CDR2 YSYEKL come from the germline V gene. The CDR3 extends over 14 amino acids. Germline trimming cut 1 base from V and 6 bases from J; bases unmatched to any gene: 3. CDR3 sequence (DNA): TGCGCCAGCAGCCAAGGACAGGGAGGTCAGCCCCAGCATTTT. Translation gives CASSQGQGGQPQHF.

This clone has a single count. This chain links TRBV4-1 with TRBJ2-1; D is uncertain. The length of the CDR3 is 11 residues. Per the germline V gene, CDR1 is MGHRA and CDR2 is YSYEKL. V was pared by 6 bases and J by 5 bases, with 5 bases between. The CDR3 DNA follows: TGCGCCAGCAGTCTAAACAATGAGCAGTTCTTC. This translates into CASSLNNEQFF.

This chain joins TRBV5-6 and TRBJ2-2; TRBD1 agrees at 9 bases. CDR3 length: 15 amino acids. The V and J ends lost 3 bases and 3 bases, in that order; junction bases with no gene match: 3. Germline assignment: CDR1 SGHDT and CDR2 YYEEEE. Here the CDR3 reads CASSSGTGYTGELFF. Here the CDR3 DNA reads TGTGCCAGCAGCTCCGGGACAGGGTACACCGGGGAGCTGTTTTTT.

This rearrangement joins TRBV12-2 to TRBJ1-2; the table's TRBD1 call for D was not verified on the DNA. TRBV12-2 is a pseudogene segment. The CDR3 is 15 amino acids. CDR3 bases: TGTGCAAGTCGCTTCCCGCGGGACAGGCGCTATGGCTACACCTTC. It translates to CASRFPRDRRYGYTF.

This sequence joins TRBV4-1 and TRBJ2-3, with a weak D call TRBD2 (5 bases). V was shortened by 3 bases and J by 1 base, with 17 bases between the two germline ends. Germline V gene sequence: CDR1 MGHRA, CDR2 YSYEKL. CDR3 size: 17 residues. The CDR3 DNA sequence: TGCGCCAGCAGCCATATAGGCAGGAGGATTGGCACAGATACGCAGTATTTT. As protein: CASSHIGRRIGTDTQYF.

The J gene is TRBJ2-1, the V gene TRBV30; possible D gene TRBD1, 7 bases. Germline lookup yields CDR1 GTSNPN and CDR2 SVGIG (reference sequence). The V and J ends lost 2 bases and 4 bases respectively, with 15 bases between them. This CDR3 comprises 15 residues. The CDR3 region is CAWSTRGVNYNEQFF. In DNA, the CDR3 is TGTGCCTGGAGTACCAGGGGGGTTAATTACAATGAGCAGTTCTTC.

This chain joins TRBV7-8 and TRBJ2-4; 9 nucleotides match TRBD2. Trimming took 3 bases from V and 0 from J; bases not matched to a gene: 6. The V gene's germline CDR1 is SGHVS and CDR2 FQNEAQ. The CDR3 consists of 17 residues. The CDR3, as DNA: TGTGCCAGCAGCTTTTTCCCAGCGGGGGGAGCCAAAAACATTCAGTACTTC. This encodes CASSFFPAGGAKNIQYF.

This rearrangement joins TRBV19 to TRBJ1-6, with D unclear. The CDR3 totals 14 residues. Germline CDR1 reads LNHDA; CDR2 reads SQIVND (reference sequence). V lost 4 bases and J lost 5, with 9 bases in between. The CDR3 protein is CASSSLGDNSPLHF. DNA of the CDR3: TGTGCCAGTAGTAGTCTGGGCGATAATTCACCCCTCCACTTT. Combining the CDR3 with reference TRBV19 and TRBJ1-6 gives the whole variable domain DGGITQSPKYLFRKEGQNVTLSCEQNLNHDAMYWYRQDPGQGLRLIYYSQIVNDFQKGDIAEGYSVSREKKESFPLTVTSAQKNPTAFYLCASSSLGDNSPLHFGNGTRLTVT.

The CDR3 region has the DNA TGTGCCAGCAGAGCGGGGGGCAACTATGGCTACACCTTC. Translated: CASRAGGNYGYTF. The rearrangement uses TRBV21-1 and TRBJ1-2. TRBV21-1 is assigned pseudogene status. This CDR3 region has 13 residues.

This clone has a single count. The rearrangement links TRBV5-1 to TRBJ1-3, with 9 bases matching TRBD1. The CDR3 contains 15 residues. Germline V gives CDR1 SGHRS, CDR2 YFSETQ. V lost 0 bases, J lost 4 bases, and 2 bases stayed unmatched. The CDR3 DNA follows: TGCGCCAGCAGCTTGGACAGGGGGCTCGGAAACACCATATATTTT. The encoded protein is CASSLDRGLGNTIYF.

The V and J genes are TRBV11-2 and TRBJ1-1; 7 bases fit TRBD1. The CDR3 runs 14 residues. Germline V gene lookup returns CDR1 SGHAT and CDR2 FQNNGV. Trimming took 6 bases from V and 4 from J; bases not matched to a gene: 8. The DNA of the CDR3 is TGTGCCAGCAGAAAAGTCAGGGGGGTCACTGAAGCTTTCTTT. The encoded protein is CASRKVRGVTEAFF.

The J gene is TRBJ2-2, the V gene TRBV3-1 (or the pseudogene TRBV3-2); perhaps TRBD1 as D (5 bases). There are 14 residues in the CDR3. Germline CDR1 and CDR2: LGHDT and YNNKEL (reference sequence). Trimming stripped 1 base from V and 8 bases from J, with 11 bases between. The chain's CDR3 is CASSQVVTAGELFF. The CDR3 DNA sequence: TGTGCCAGCAGCCAAGTTGTGACAGCGGGGGAGCTGTTTTTT.

The chain uses TRBV11-2 and TRBJ1-5; D is possibly TRBD1 (5 bases). Germline lookup yields CDR1 SGHAT and CDR2 FQNNGV. With 5 bases removed from V and 0 bases from J, the gap between germline ends came to 8 bases. The CDR3 spans 14 residues. The CDR3 loop reads CASSQGYSNQPQHF. The CDR3 region has the DNA TGTGCCAGCAGCCAGGGTTATAGCAATCAGCCCCAGCATTTT.

The gene calls are TRBV2 and TRBJ1-5, with D possibly being TRBD1 (6 bases). The CDR3 runs to 15 residues. The V and J ends lost 7 bases and 5 bases respectively, with 18 bases between them. CDR1 SNHLY and CDR2 FYNNEI come from the germline V gene. CDR3 sequence reads: CASTRTDGLYQPQHF. The DNA of the CDR3 is TGTGCCAGCACCCGGACAGACGGCTTGTATCAGCCCCAGCATTTT.

V gene TRBV19 combines with J gene TRBJ1-1, with a possible D match to TRBD1 (5 bases). Trimming took off 4 bases at V and 1 base at J, with 7 bases between the two ends. Germline lookup yields CDR1 LNHDA and CDR2 SQIVND (reference sequence). The CDR3 sequence is 13 residues long. CDR3 protein: CASSTGQNTEAFF. The CDR3, as DNA: TGTGCCAGTAGTACCGGACAGAACACTGAAGCTTTCTTT.

V is TRBV29-1 and J is TRBJ1-1, with a possible D match to TRBD1 (5 bases). Germline lookup yields CDR1 SQVTM and CDR2 ANQGSEA. Trimming removed 2 bases at V and 7 bases at J, with 14 bases between. The CDR3 consists of 13 residues. CDR3 in DNA: TGCAGCGTTGAAAGACAGAGGGGAGGTGAAGCTTTCTTT. Protein product: CSVERQRGGEAFF. The whole variable domain, filled in from reference TRBV29-1 and TRBJ1-1, reads SAVISQKPSRDICQRGTSLTIQCQVDSQVTMMFWYRQQPGQSLTLIATANQGSEATYESGFVIDKFPISRPNLTFSTLTVSNMSPEDSSIYLCSVERQRGGEAFFGQGTRLTVV.

The chain uses TRBV2 and TRBJ2-1; 13 nucleotides agree with TRBD2. CDR1 and CDR2 (germline): SNHLY, FYNNEI. The CDR3 has 15 amino acids. V was clipped by 7 bases and J by 8 bases; unmatched bases: 8. CDR3 in DNA: TGTGCCAGCACCCCCCGGACTAGCGGGGGTGATGAGCAGTTCTTC. Amino acids: CASTPRTSGGDEQFF. Variable domain in full (rest from reference TRBV2 and TRBJ2-1): EPEVTQTPSHQVTQMGQEVILRCVPISNHLYFYWYRQILGQKVEFLVSFYNNEISEKSEIFDDQFSVERPDGSNFTLKIRSTKLEDSAMYFCASTPRTSGGDEQFFGPGTRLTVL.

The chain couples TRBV4-1 to TRBJ1-5, with TRBD1 matching 7 bases. Germline CDR1 and CDR2: MGHRA and YSYEKL. The trim removed 4 bases at V and 0 bases at J, leaving 6 bases unmatched. CDR3 length equals 16 residues. CDR3 protein: CASSRTTGNSNQPQHF. Written as DNA, the CDR3 is TGCGCCAGCAGCCGAACGACAGGGAATAGCAATCAGCCCCAGCATTTT.